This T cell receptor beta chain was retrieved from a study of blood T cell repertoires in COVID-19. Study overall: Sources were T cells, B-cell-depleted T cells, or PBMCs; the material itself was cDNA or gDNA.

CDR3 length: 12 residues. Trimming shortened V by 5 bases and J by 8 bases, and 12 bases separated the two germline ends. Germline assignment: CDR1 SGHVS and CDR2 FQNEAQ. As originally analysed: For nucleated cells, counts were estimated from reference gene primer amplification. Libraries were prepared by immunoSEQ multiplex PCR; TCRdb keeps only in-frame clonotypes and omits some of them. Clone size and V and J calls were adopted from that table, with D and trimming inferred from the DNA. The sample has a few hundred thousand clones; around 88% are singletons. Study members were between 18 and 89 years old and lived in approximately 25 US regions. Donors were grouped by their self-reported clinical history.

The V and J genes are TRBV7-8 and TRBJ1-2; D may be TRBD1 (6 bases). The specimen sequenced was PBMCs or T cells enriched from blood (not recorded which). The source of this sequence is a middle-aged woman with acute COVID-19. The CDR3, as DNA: TGTGCCAGCAGCCTAGGGGGGGTCGGCTACACCTTC. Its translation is CASSLGGVGYTF.